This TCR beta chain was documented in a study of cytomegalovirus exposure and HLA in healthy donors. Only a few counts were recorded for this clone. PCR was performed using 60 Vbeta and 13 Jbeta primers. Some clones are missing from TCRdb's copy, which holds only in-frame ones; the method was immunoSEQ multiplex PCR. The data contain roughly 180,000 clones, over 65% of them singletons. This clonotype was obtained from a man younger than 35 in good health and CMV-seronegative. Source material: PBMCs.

CDR3: CASSLLDRGAFF. The CDR3 coding sequence is TGTGCCAGCAGCTTGCTAGACAGGGGAGCTTTCTTT. The rearrangement joins TRBV5-6 to TRBJ1-1, with 8 bases matching TRBD1. With V trimmed by 1 base and J by 10 bases, 3 bases remained unmatched. Per germline, CDR1 SGHDT and CDR2 YYEEEE. The length of the CDR3 is 12 residues. Looking up the rest from reference TRBV5-6 and TRBJ1-1 gives the full variable domain: DAGVTQSPTHLIKTRGQQVTLRCSPKSGHDTVSWYQQALGQGPQFIFQYYEEEERQRGNFPDRFSGHQFPNYSSELNVNALLLGDSALYLCASSLLDRGAFFGQGTRLTVV.